The 31 T cell receptor beta chains presented below share a single source sample, sequenced in a study of T cells after yellow fever vaccination. TCRdb processed the 5' RACE reads anew with MiXCR; each CDR3 protein has one entry. Among hundreds of thousands of distinct CDR3 sequences, around 20% were seen once, and the ten largest hold roughly 19%. The material sequenced was PBMCs, taken before the yellow fever booster vaccination. Every receptor here comes from a man aged 18 to 29 who received the YFV17D yellow fever vaccine.

The V gene is TRBV4-1, the J gene TRBJ1-1; maybe TRBD1 (5 bases). The CDR3 loop spans 15 amino acids. The V end was cut by 5 bases, the J end by 3 bases, with 16 bases between. Germline values: CDR1 MGHRA, CDR2 YSYEKL. The CDR3 sequence is CASSRGPAGDTEAFF. CDR3 sequence (DNA): TGCGCCAGCAGCAGAGGGCCCGCGGGGGACACTGAAGCTTTCTTT.

This clonotype was picked up a small number of times. The chain uses TRBV11-2 and TRBJ2-1, with 8 bases fitting TRBD2. The CDR3 is made up of 17 amino acids. With 5 bases clipped from V and 0 bases from J, the junction kept 9 bases outside the gene matches. From germline, CDR1 is SGHAT and CDR2 FQNNGV. CDR3 DNA: TGTGCCAGCAGCCCCCGGACTAGCCTTTACTCCTACAATGAGCAGTTCTTC. Protein product: CASSPRTSLYSYNEQFF.

This clonotype has at least ten counts. The chain recombines TRBV7-3 with TRBJ1-1, with unresolved D. Germline V CDR1 and CDR2: SGHTA, FQGTGA. The CDR3 length is 13 residues. Trimming shortened V by 0 bases and J by 1 base, and 3 bases separated the two germline ends. The CDR3 reads CASSLTANTEAFF. In DNA, the CDR3 is TGTGCCAGCAGCTTAACGGCGAACACTGAAGCTTTCTTT. The variable domain in full, with the rest retrieved from reference TRBV7-3 and TRBJ1-1, is GAGVSQTPSNKVTEKGKYVELRCDPISGHTALYWYRQSLGQGPEFLIYFQGTGAADDSGLPNDRFFAVRPEGSVSTLKIQRTERGDSAVYLCASSLTANTEAFFGQGTRLTVV.

This rearrangement joins TRBV6-5 to TRBJ1-1; D remains ambiguous. This CDR3 has 13 residues. The germline gives CDR1 MNHEY, CDR2 SVGAGI. V lost 2 bases to trimming and J lost 0 bases, with 4 bases between them. CDR3 loop: CASSYALNTEAFF. DNA of the CDR3: TGTGCCAGCAGTTACGCTCTGAACACTGAAGCTTTCTTT.

V and J are TRBV6-5 and TRBJ1-1; D possibly corresponds to TRBD1 (5 bases). The CDR3 loop spans 12 amino acids. The germline CDR1 and CDR2 sequences are MNHEY and SVGAGI. The germline V and J ends were trimmed by 4 bases and 9 bases, with 12 bases remaining between them. The CDR3 DNA is TGTGCCAGCAGTTCCCCGAGGGGAAAAGCTTTCTTT. Translation: CASSSPRGKAFF.

In this sample, this clonotype turned up a few times. V usage is TRBV4-3 and J usage is TRBJ1-4; 7 bases line up with TRBD1. V shed 6 bases, J shed 10 bases, and the junction held 17 bases outside the gene matches. This CDR3 spans 16 amino acids. Per germline, CDR1 LGHNA and CDR2 YSLEER. For the CDR3, the DNA is TGCGCCAGCAGGGACAGGTTTACGGGAGGACGGGTAAAACTGTTTTTT. It codes for CASRDRFTGGRVKLFF.

This chain links TRBV7-2 with TRBJ2-3; D is possibly TRBD1 or TRBD2 (5 bases each). The length of the CDR3 is 16 residues. Germline assignment: CDR1 SGHTA and CDR2 FQGNSA. Trimming removed 5 bases at V and 5 bases at J, with 20 bases between. CDR3 residues: CASSPKMGTGGDTQYF. CDR3 nucleotide sequence: TGTGCCAGCAGCCCAAAAATGGGGACGGGTGGAGATACGCAGTATTTT.

V and J are TRBV6-2 or TRBV6-3 and TRBJ1-5; unclear D gene. V was cut by 1 base and J by 3 bases, with 10 bases left in between. This CDR3 region has 15 residues. In germline, CDR1 is MNHEY, CDR2 SVGEGT. In nucleotides, the CDR3 is TGTGCCAGCAGTTACTGGCAGACCTCCAATCAGCCCCAGCATTTT. Translation: CASSYWQTSNQPQHF.

This clonotype occurred a few times. This sequence joins TRBV15 and TRBJ2-4; D is possibly TRBD1 (6 bases). This CDR3 comprises 15 residues. V lost 0 bases and J 8 bases, leaving 14 bases between the germline ends. CDR1 is LNHNV and CDR2 is YYDKDF in the germline V gene (reference sequence). The CDR3 DNA sequence: TGTGCCACCAGCAGAGATACAGGGTTAAGGGACATTCAGTACTTC. This sequence encodes CATSRDTGLRDIQYF.

This clonotype was counted between two and nine times. V gene TRBV4-3 combines with J gene TRBJ2-5; 10 nucleotides align to TRBD2. V trimming: 3 bases; J trimming: 1 base; junction bases outside the gene matches: 8. This CDR3 spans 17 amino acids. Germline assignment: CDR1 LGHNA and CDR2 YSLEER. The CDR3 spells CASSQEVAGGLQETQYF. As DNA, the CDR3 is TGCGCCAGCAGCCAGGAGGTAGCGGGGGGACTCCAAGAGACCCAGTACTTC.

The chain carries TRBV6-2 or TRBV6-3 and TRBJ1-5; D unresolved. V shed 8 bases and J shed 1 base, with 15 bases lying between them. Per the germline V gene, CDR1 is MNHEY and CDR2 is SVGEGT. The CDR3 consists of 15 residues. CDR3 DNA: TGTGCCAGCGGACCGTGGCTCGGAAGCAATCAGCCCCAGCATTTT. It is translated as CASGPWLGSNQPQHF.

The chain links TRBV6-2 or TRBV6-3 to TRBJ2-2, with 8 bases identical to TRBD2. V lost 0 bases, J lost 6 bases, and 0 bases stayed unmatched. CDR3 length: 14 amino acids. The V gene's germline CDR1 is MNHEY and CDR2 SVGEGT. CDR3 loop: CASSYSAGAGELFF. The CDR3 bases are TGTGCCAGCAGTTACTCAGCGGGGGCCGGGGAGCTGTTTTTT.

In this sample, this clonotype turned up a few times. This chain connects TRBV27 to TRBJ1-6, with 11 bases fitting TRBD1. V was pared by 5 bases and J by 7 bases, with 13 bases of the junction left unmatched. The CDR3 length is 18 residues. Germline CDR1 and CDR2: MNHEY and SMNVEV (reference sequence). This chain's CDR3 is CASSQRWTGGTVNSPLHF. CDR3 bases: TGTGCCAGCAGTCAGCGATGGACAGGGGGCACGGTAAATTCACCCCTCCACTTT.

The sample holds a few counts of this clonotype. This chain connects TRBV20-1 to TRBJ2-2; D is unclear. Per the germline V gene, CDR1 is DFQATT and CDR2 is SNEGSKA (reference sequence). The CDR3 loop spans 13 amino acids. Deletions cut 1 base from V and 4 bases from J, with 7 bases between. Here the CDR3 reads CSARVPPTGELFF. CDR3 DNA sequence: TGCAGTGCTAGAGTACCGCCCACCGGGGAGCTGTTTTTT.

The rearrangement uses TRBV12-3 or TRBV12-4 and TRBJ1-6, with D possibly TRBD1 on 5 matching bases. The CDR3 spans 16 residues. Trimming cost V 8 bases and J 8 bases, with 22 bases left between them. The CDR3 protein is CASGEYSGTTDSPLHF. The CDR3 coding sequence is TGTGCCAGCGGGGAATATTCCGGGACTACTGATTCACCCCTCCACTTT.

The chain joins TRBV5-1 to TRBJ1-6, with 9 positions matching TRBD1. The CDR3 length is 17 residues. Germline V gene lookup returns CDR1 SGHRS and CDR2 YFSETQ. V was clipped by 3 bases and J by 1 base; unmatched bases: 5. The CDR3 is CASSSWTGVSYNSPLHF. CDR3 nucleotide sequence: TGCGCCAGCAGCTCCTGGACAGGGGTTTCCTATAATTCACCCCTCCACTTT. The entire variable domain, with the rest obtained from reference TRBV5-1 and TRBJ1-6, is as follows: KAGVTQTPRYLIKTRGQQVTLSCSPISGHRSVSWYQQTPGQGLQFLFEYFSETQRNKGNFPGRFSGRQFSNSRSEMNVSTLELGDSALYLCASSSWTGVSYNSPLHFGNGTRLTVT.

The chain employs TRBV19 and TRBJ2-1, with D possibly being TRBD1 (5 bases). V lost 1 base to trimming and J lost 7 bases, with 8 bases between them. CDR1 is LNHDA, CDR2 SQIVND, per germline (reference sequence). This CDR3 is 13 amino acids long. The CDR3 region is CASSIGRENEQFF. CDR3 bases: TGTGCCAGTAGTATAGGCAGGGAAAATGAGCAGTTCTTC.

The sample holds a few counts of this clonotype. The CDR3 nucleotides read TGTGCCAGCAGACACGGGACTCCCTACTCCACAGATACGCAGTATTTT. Residues: CASRHGTPYSTDTQYF. The chain is built from TRBV5-6 and TRBJ2-3, with D possibly TRBD2 on 6 matching bases. Trimming pared 5 bases from V and 2 bases from J, leaving 18 bases between. The CDR3 consists of 16 residues. Germline CDR1 SGHDT, CDR2 YYEEEE.

This clonotype occurred a few times. The rearrangement uses TRBV4-3 and TRBJ2-7, with 7 bases matching TRBD2. J was trimmed by 7 bases and V by 2 bases; bases with no gene match: 5. From germline, CDR1 is LGHNA and CDR2 YSLEER. The CDR3 loop spans 13 amino acids. The chain's CDR3 is CASSQRPGGEQYF. The CDR3 DNA is TGCGCCAGCAGCCAACGTCCGGGGGGTGAGCAGTACTTC.

This clonotype was detected only a few times. The chain couples TRBV12-3 or TRBV12-4 to TRBJ1-5; no firm D call. The CDR3 has 14 amino acids. V lost 10 bases and J lost 0, with 13 bases in between. For the CDR3, the DNA is TGTGCCACCAAGTGGGGTCCTAGCAATCAGCCCCAGCATTTT. Residues: CATKWGPSNQPQHF.

The chain joins TRBV5-1 to TRBJ2-2, with a tentative D call TRBD1 (5 bases). Deletions cut 1 base from V and 7 bases from J, with 11 bases between. Germline assignment: CDR1 SGHRS and CDR2 YFSETQ. The CDR3 spans 14 residues. The CDR3 reads CASSLRAGNGELFF. The DNA of the CDR3 is TGCGCCAGCAGCTTGAGGGCAGGGAACGGGGAGCTGTTTTTT.

The J gene is TRBJ2-3, the V gene TRBV7-2, with 14 bases that match TRBD2. This CDR3 is 17 amino acids long. CDR1 is SGHTA, CDR2 FQGNSA, per germline. V trimming: 5 bases; J trimming: 8 bases; junction bases outside the gene matches: 12. The CDR3 sequence is CASSPTRTSGGYGTQYF. The CDR3, as DNA: TGTGCCAGCAGCCCGACCCGGACTAGCGGGGGGTATGGTACGCAGTATTTT.

This chain connects TRBV20-1 to TRBJ2-1, with TRBD2 matching over 8 bases. This CDR3 has 14 residues. In germline, CDR1 is DFQATT, CDR2 SNEGSKA (reference sequence). The V and J ends lost 0 bases and 7 bases, in that order; junction bases with no gene match: 5. This CDR3 reads CSARDLGGGNEQFF. The DNA for the CDR3 is TGCAGTGCTAGAGATCTCGGGGGGGGAAATGAGCAGTTCTTC.

This rearrangement joins TRBV4-2 to TRBJ2-3; TRBD1 matches at 9 bases. V gave up 8 bases and J gave up 3 bases; unmatched junction bases: 6. CDR3 length: 14 amino acids. The germline V gene encodes CDR1 LGHNA and CDR2 YNFKEQ. The CDR3 nucleotides are TGTGCCAGCTCCACAGGGGGCTTGACAGATACGCAGTATTTT. Its translation: CASSTGGLTDTQYF.

This clonotype was observed a few times. The genes are TRBV6-6 and TRBJ2-7; 11 bases are a match to TRBD2. After removal of 5 bases from V and 5 bases from J, the junction contained 5 bases not matched to a gene. The CDR3 is 14 residues long. The germline gives CDR1 MNHNY, CDR2 SVGAGI (reference sequence). CDR3 sequence: CASSRTSGRHEQYF. The CDR3 DNA sequence: TGTGCCAGCAGTCGGACTAGCGGGCGACACGAGCAGTACTTC.

In this sample, this clonotype turned up many times. The J gene is TRBJ2-7, the V gene TRBV6-1; TRBD1 matches 8 bases. V lost 2 bases to trimming and J lost 4 bases; unmatched junction nucleotides: 4. The CDR3 is 14 residues long. Germline CDR1 reads MNHNS; CDR2 reads SASEGT. The DNA for the CDR3 is TGTGCCAGCAGTGAACCGACAGGGGTTTACGAGCAGTACTTC. Its translation: CASSEPTGVYEQYF.

The table lists this clonotype with a few counts. The chain employs TRBV20-1 and TRBJ2-4, with D possibly matching TRBD1 (6 bases). The CDR3 spans 12 residues. CDR1 DFQATT and CDR2 SNEGSKA come from the germline V gene (reference sequence). Trimming removed 4 bases from V and 4 bases from J, with 8 bases in between. The CDR3 DNA reads TGCAGTGCTAACCAGGGGAAAAACATTCAGTACTTC. Protein sequence: CSANQGKNIQYF.

This clonotype was found a few times. The rearrangement joins TRBV12-3 or TRBV12-4 to TRBJ1-1, with unresolved D. V was clipped by 2 bases and J by 2 bases, with 9 bases between them. This CDR3 is 14 amino acids long. As DNA, the CDR3 is TGTGCCAGCAGTTTAAGGACGGCTAACACTGAAGCTTTCTTT. Amino acid sequence: CASSLRTANTEAFF.

Only a few counts were recorded for this clonotype. V usage is TRBV12-3 or TRBV12-4 and J usage is TRBJ1-2; tentative D call: TRBD1 (6 bases). The V end was cut by 1 base, the J end by 7 bases, with 10 bases between. The CDR3 is 13 amino acids. Here the CDR3 DNA reads TGTGCCAGCAGTTTAGGGGGGCTCGGTGGCTACACCTTC. Translation: CASSLGGLGGYTF.

The chain carries TRBV28 and TRBJ1-5, with 7 bases matching TRBD1. Trimming cost V 5 bases and J 10 bases; bases outside gene matches: 8. This CDR3 is 13 amino acids long. Germline assignment: CDR1 MDHEN and CDR2 SYDVKM. Here the CDR3 reads CASSMTGISPQHF. Written as DNA, the CDR3 is TGTGCCAGCAGTATGACAGGGATCAGCCCCCAGCATTTT.

This clonotype was picked up a small number of times. The rearrangement links TRBV4-1 to TRBJ1-5; 9 bases fit TRBD1. This CDR3 has 17 amino acids. Per germline, CDR1 MGHRA and CDR2 YSYEKL. The ends lost 3 bases at V and 2 bases at J; junction bases unmatched: 8. Here the CDR3 reads CASSQSMGQGGNQPQHF. Here the CDR3 DNA reads TGCGCCAGCAGCCAGTCTATGGGACAGGGAGGCAATCAGCCCCAGCATTTT.